These 27 T cell receptor beta chains came from one sample sequenced in a study of technical replicates of blood from a handful of donors. Assay used: immunoSEQ multiplex PCR; TCRdb lists only in-frame clones, some missing. This table has over 60,000 clones, around 93% appearing once. The sequenced material came from T cells isolated from PBMCs. All receptors derive from a human donor in good health.

This clone has just one count. J is TRBJ2-6 and V is TRBV5-4; a possible D gene is TRBD1 (5 bases). Germline lookup yields CDR1 SGHNT and CDR2 YYREEE (reference sequence). The CDR3 is made up of 17 amino acids. The V end lost 0 bases, the J end lost 6 bases, and 16 bases lay between the germline ends. For the CDR3, the DNA is TGTGCCAGCAGCTTGGTCGTGGCAGGGCTTGTGGCCAACGTCCTGACTTTC. It yields the protein CASSLVVAGLVANVLTF.

The chain joins TRBV4-1 to TRBJ1-1; no clear D gene. Per the germline V gene, CDR1 is MGHRA and CDR2 is YSYEKL. Trimming cost V 1 base and J 1 base, with 10 bases left between them. The CDR3 runs to 15 residues. CDR3 loop: CASSQVETSNTEAFF. In DNA, the CDR3 is TGCGCCAGCAGCCAAGTAGAGACATCGAACACTGAAGCTTTCTTT.

This clone has only one observation. The genes are TRBV5-8 and TRBJ1-2; 7 bases line up with TRBD1. Unmatched junction bases numbered 9, after V lost 3 bases and J lost 1 base. Germline V CDR1 and CDR2: SGHTS, YDEGEE. The CDR3 extends over 16 amino acids. This CDR3 is CASSSHRQGDNYGYTF. The CDR3 DNA follows: TGTGCCAGCAGCTCGCACCGACAGGGAGATAACTATGGCTACACCTTC.

The chain links TRBV19 to TRBJ1-2; D is uncertain. Germline CDR1 reads LNHDA; CDR2 reads SQIVND (reference sequence). Trimming removed 1 base from V and 7 bases from J, with 13 bases in between. The CDR3 has 14 residues. The CDR3 bases are TGTGCCAGTAGTATAGCCACCTCCTCCGGTGGCTACACCTTC. It encodes CASSIATSSGGYTF.

The gene calls are TRBV14 and TRBJ1-2, with D possibly being TRBD1 (6 bases). The CDR3 sequence is 13 residues long. Germline CDR1 reads SGHDN; CDR2 reads FVKESK. Trimming stripped 0 bases from V and 7 bases from J, with 9 bases between. CDR3 loop: CASSQDARGGYTF. The CDR3 DNA sequence: TGTGCCAGCAGCCAAGACGCCAGGGGTGGCTACACCTTC.

The V call is TRBV19, the J call TRBJ2-7; 9 bases map to TRBD1. Germline V lookup: CDR1 LNHDA, CDR2 SQIVND (reference sequence). V shed 3 bases, J shed 6 bases, and the junction held 6 bases outside the gene matches. This CDR3 is 14 amino acids long. CDR3 amino acids: CASSIGGTGFEQYF. CDR3 DNA sequence: TGTGCCAGTAGTATCGGAGGGACAGGGTTCGAGCAGTACTTC.

J is TRBJ2-7 and V is TRBV28; D gene unclear. The CDR3 runs 14 residues. Trimming pared 4 bases from V and 3 bases from J, leaving 13 bases between. From germline, CDR1 is MDHEN and CDR2 SYDVKM. The CDR3 bases are TGTGCCAGCAGTTCCCCCCCCACTTTCTACGAGCAGTACTTC. It yields the protein CASSSPPTFYEQYF.

The chain joins TRBV5-5 to TRBJ2-5, with D perhaps matching TRBD1 (7 bases). In germline, CDR1 is SGHKS, CDR2 YYEKEE (reference sequence). V gave up 0 bases and J gave up 3 bases, with 9 bases separating them. The CDR3 contains 14 residues. The CDR3 DNA is TGTGCCAGCAGCTTGGCCAGGGGGGAAGAGACCCAGTACTTC. It yields the protein CASSLARGEETQYF.

As DNA, the CDR3 is TGTGCCAGCAGCTTTTCCCTATCCGACTGGCGAGAAAAACTGTTTTTT. This gives the protein CASSFSLSDWREKLFF. The gene calls are TRBV5-6 and TRBJ1-4; D not resolved. CDR1 SGHDT and CDR2 YYEEEE come from the germline V gene. The CDR3 extends over 16 amino acids. Trimming left V 2 bases short and J 8 bases short, with 19 bases between.

J is TRBJ1-5 and V is TRBV9, with D possibly being TRBD1 (5 bases). CDR1 and CDR2 from the germline V gene are SGDLS and YYNGEE. The V end lost 2 bases, the J end lost 2 bases, and 8 bases lay between the germline ends. This CDR3 spans 14 amino acids. This chain's CDR3 is CASSVGQGNQPQHF. As DNA, the CDR3 is TGTGCCAGCAGCGTTGGACAAGGCAATCAGCCCCAGCATTTT.

The chain employs TRBV6-5 and TRBJ1-6; 9 nucleotides agree with TRBD1. The ends lost 7 bases at V and 7 bases at J; junction bases unmatched: 5. In germline, CDR1 is MNHEY, CDR2 SVGAGI. This CDR3 is built from 14 residues. CDR3 DNA: TGTGCCAGCACCCCGGACAGGGGAAATTCACCCCTCCACTTT. It is translated as CASTPDRGNSPLHF.

V gene TRBV19 combines with J gene TRBJ1-4; D is uncertain. The V end was cut by 5 bases, the J end by 6 bases, with 19 bases between. The CDR3 length is 16 residues. From germline, CDR1 is LNHDA and CDR2 SQIVND (reference sequence). The CDR3 loop reads CASSPRGRLGDEKLFF. Here the CDR3 DNA reads TGTGCCAGTAGTCCGAGAGGACGGCTGGGAGATGAAAAACTGTTTTTT.

This chain joins TRBV4-1 and TRBJ2-1; D gene unclear. From germline, CDR1 is MGHRA and CDR2 YSYEKL. V was shortened by 1 base and J by 2 bases, with 15 bases between the two germline ends. This CDR3 has 17 residues. The CDR3 DNA follows: TGCGCCAGCAGCCAAGTTGAGACTCCTACCCCCTACAATGAGCAGTTCTTC. Translating gives CASSQVETPTPYNEQFF.

This clone was observed once. CDR3 sequence (DNA): TGTGCCAGCCAGCCATACAGGGAGACCTACGAGCAGTACTTC. Protein: CASQPYRETYEQYF. The chain recombines TRBV6-5 with TRBJ2-7, with D perhaps TRBD1 (6 bases). This CDR3 has 14 residues. Per germline, CDR1 MNHEY and CDR2 SVGAGI. The V gene lost 8 bases and the J gene lost 2 bases, with 16 bases spanning the gap.

This chain uses TRBV4-1 with TRBJ2-1; D not certain. The CDR3 length is 16 residues. V shed 4 bases and J shed 1 base, with 14 bases lying between them. Germline V gene data show CDR1 as MGHRA and CDR2 as YSYEKL. Here the CDR3 DNA reads TGCGCCAGCAGCCCCGCCAACAGAGATTCCTACAATGAGCAGTTCTTC. Amino acids: CASSPANRDSYNEQFF.

This sequence joins TRBV29-1 and TRBJ2-1; a possible D gene is TRBD2 (5 bases). The germline V gene encodes CDR1 SQVTM and CDR2 ANQGSEA. The CDR3 is 16 amino acids. Trimming stripped 6 bases from V and 3 bases from J, with 21 bases between. The CDR3 protein is CSVLSNEGHFYNEQFF. CDR3 DNA: TGCAGCGTCCTGTCAAACGAGGGCCACTTCTACAATGAGCAGTTCTTC.

This clone was recorded only once. The chain recombines TRBV19 with TRBJ1-1, with D unresolved. CDR3 length: 13 amino acids. The V gene lost 0 bases and the J gene lost 9 bases, with 11 bases spanning the gap. Germline CDR1 reads LNHDA; CDR2 reads SQIVND (reference sequence). The CDR3 spells CASSIERATKAFF. CDR3 nucleotide sequence: TGTGCCAGTAGTATAGAGAGGGCTACCAAAGCTTTCTTT.

In DNA form, the CDR3 reads TGCGCCAGCAGCTTGAACGGAGGAGGTCAGTCCTACAATGAGCAGTTCTTC. Residues: CASSLNGGGQSYNEQFF. The chain combines TRBV5-1 with TRBJ2-1, with TRBD2 as a possible D gene (5 bases). V lost 1 base and J 1 base, leaving 15 bases between the germline ends. CDR3 length: 17 residues. Germline CDR1 SGHRS, CDR2 YFSETQ.

V is TRBV10-2 and J is TRBJ2-7, with 9 bases fitting TRBD1. Per the germline V gene, CDR1 is WSHSY and CDR2 is SAAADI. The CDR3 consists of 14 residues. Trimming took 6 bases from V and 3 from J; bases not matched to a gene: 6. CDR3 DNA: TGCGCCAGCAGACCGGGACAGGGACACTACGAGCAGTACTTC. Amino acid sequence: CASRPGQGHYEQYF.

This sequence joins TRBV5-1 and TRBJ1-1; no reliable D call. This CDR3 is built from 13 residues. Germline values: CDR1 SGHRS, CDR2 YFSETQ. Between the trimmed V and J ends, which lost 2 bases and 2 bases, there was a span of 7 bases. CDR3 nucleotides: TGCGCCAGCAGCTTTCGGACTAACACTGAAGCTTTCTTT. Protein sequence: CASSFRTNTEAFF.

The J gene is TRBJ2-3, the V gene TRBV5-4; possible D gene TRBD2, 7 bases. The CDR3 spans 16 residues. V lost 4 bases, J lost 4 bases, and 19 bases lay in between. Germline CDR1 and CDR2: SGHNT and YYREEE (reference sequence). CDR3 nucleotides: TGTGCCAGCAGCGGGGCTGAGGGGGGGAGCTCAGATACGCAGTATTTT. Protein: CASSGAEGGSSDTQYF.

V usage is TRBV29-1 and J usage is TRBJ2-2, with D possibly matching TRBD2 (7 bases). CDR3 length equals 11 residues. Trimming left V 3 bases short and J 15 bases short, with 14 bases between. The germline gives CDR1 SQVTM, CDR2 ANQGSEA. CDR3 region: CSVERGGKVFF. CDR3 DNA sequence: TGCAGCGTTGAGCGCGGGGGCAAGGTGTTTTTT.

This chain connects TRBV29-1 to TRBJ2-3; D perhaps matches TRBD1 (6 bases). Germline V gives CDR1 SQVTM, CDR2 ANQGSEA. The ends were cut back, 3 bases at V and 4 bases at J, with 11 bases in the middle. The CDR3 sequence is 13 residues long. The CDR3 loop reads CSVDLTGSDTQYF. The CDR3 DNA reads as TGCAGCGTTGACCTCACAGGGTCAGATACGCAGTATTTT.

The V call is TRBV5-1, the J call TRBJ2-5; 7 nucleotides agree with TRBD1. CDR3 length: 13 residues. Trimming cost V 4 bases and J 5 bases; bases outside gene matches: 5. Germline V gene lookup returns CDR1 SGHRS and CDR2 YFSETQ. CDR3 sequence reads: CASSRGQWETQYF. As DNA, the CDR3 is TGCGCCAGCAGCCGGGGACAGTGGGAGACCCAGTACTTC. Full variable domain (missing parts from reference TRBV5-1 and TRBJ2-5): KAGVTQTPRYLIKTRGQQVTLSCSPISGHRSVSWYQQTPGQGLQFLFEYFSETQRNKGNFPGRFSGRQFSNSRSEMNVSTLELGDSALYLCASSRGQWETQYFGPGTRLLVL.

This clone appeared once. This chain links TRBV5-4 with TRBJ2-1; TRBD2 matches at 11 bases. Germline V gene data show CDR1 as SGHNT and CDR2 as YYREEE (reference sequence). Unmatched junction bases numbered 5, after V lost 4 bases and J lost 5 bases. The CDR3 runs to 15 residues. The CDR3 bases are TGTGCCAGCAGCGTAGGACTAGCGGGCCACAATGAGCAGTTCTTC. Amino acids: CASSVGLAGHNEQFF.

V usage is TRBV27 and J usage is TRBJ2-7; D is unclear. Between the trimmed V and J ends, which lost 2 bases and 4 bases, there was a span of 9 bases. CDR1 is MNHEY and CDR2 is SMNVEV in the germline V gene (reference sequence). This CDR3 spans 13 amino acids. CDR3 loop: CASSLNRFYEQYF. Written as DNA, the CDR3 is TGTGCCAGCAGTTTAAACAGATTTTACGAGCAGTACTTC.

Only one count was recorded for this clone. The genes are TRBV28 and TRBJ2-1; tentative D call: TRBD1 (6 bases). Trimming took 5 bases from V and 3 from J, leaving 8 bases between them. Germline CDR1 and CDR2: MDHEN and SYDVKM. CDR3 size: 13 residues. This CDR3 reads CASSARGYNEQFF. CDR3 nucleotides: TGTGCCAGCAGTGCCAGGGGCTACAATGAGCAGTTCTTC. Combining the CDR3 with reference TRBV28 and TRBJ2-1 gives the whole variable domain DVKVTQSSRYLVKRTGEKVFLECVQDMDHENMFWYRQDPGLGLRLIYFSYDVKMKEKGDIPEGYSVSREKKERFSLILESASTNQTSMYLCASSARGYNEQFFGPGTRLTVL.